This T cell receptor beta chain emerged from a study of T cell repertoires in cytomegalovirus infection. TCRdb redid the calling of the reads with MiXCR, one entry per CDR3 protein. The sample yields approximately 310,000 distinct CDR3 sequences, 25% seen once. The germline CDR1 and CDR2 sequences are SNHLY and FYNNEI. CDR3 size: 11 residues. V was shortened by 8 bases and J by 2 bases, with 5 bases between the two germline ends. This clonotype was seen more than once but under ten times. The antigen remains undetermined. J is TRBJ2-3 and V is TRBV2, with D hard to call. Sequences were derived from cultured PBMCs, sampled from culture after CMV antigen stimulation. This receptor was obtained from a human donor in good health (CMV status not recorded). Some clones in this sample may be carry-over from other donors' samples. This CDR3 is CASLYTDTQYF. For the CDR3, the DNA is TGTGCCAGCTTATACACAGATACGCAGTATTTT.